The present entry profiles one T cell receptor (beta chain) with its context. This specimen belongs to a study of blood T cell repertoires in COVID-19. Study summary: Specimens from acute and convalescent COVID-19 originated in the United States, Italy and Spain.

V dropped 4 bases and J dropped 1; count of bases not matched to a gene: 12. The CDR3 totals 18 residues. Germline CDR1 LNHDA, CDR2 SQIVND (reference sequence). In the original analysis: Using reference gene primer amplification, nucleated cell counts were estimated. Here immunoSEQ multiplex PCR was the method, and the copy in TCRdb shows in-frame clones only, minus some. D and trimming come from the DNA, and the V and J calls and clone size come from that table. The sample includes hundreds of thousands of clones, around nine tenths seen only once; the top ten take about 1.2%. Material: peripheral blood. This clonotype originated in a man between 65 and 79 years old with acute or convalescent COVID-19. This chain links TRBV19 with TRBJ1-5; 8 bases are a match to TRBD1. CDR3 residues: CASSTLIHRGISNQPQHF. The CDR3 coding sequence is TGTGCCAGTAGTACCCTTATTCACAGGGGGATAAGCAATCAGCCCCAGCATTTT.